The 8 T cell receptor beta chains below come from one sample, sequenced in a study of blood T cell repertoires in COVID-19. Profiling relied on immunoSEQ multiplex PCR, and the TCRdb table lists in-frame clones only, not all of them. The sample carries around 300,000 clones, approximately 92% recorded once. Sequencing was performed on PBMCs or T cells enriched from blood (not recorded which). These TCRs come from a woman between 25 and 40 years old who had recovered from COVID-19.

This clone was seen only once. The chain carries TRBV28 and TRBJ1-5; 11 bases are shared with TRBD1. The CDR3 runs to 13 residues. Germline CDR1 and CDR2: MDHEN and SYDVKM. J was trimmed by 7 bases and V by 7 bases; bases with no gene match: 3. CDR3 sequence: CASKRDRGQPQHF. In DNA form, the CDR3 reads TGTGCCAGCAAACGGGACAGGGGGCAGCCCCAGCATTTT.

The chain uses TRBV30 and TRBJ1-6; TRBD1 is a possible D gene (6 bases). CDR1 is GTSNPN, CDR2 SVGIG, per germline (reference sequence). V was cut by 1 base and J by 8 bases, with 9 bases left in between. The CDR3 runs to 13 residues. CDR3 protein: CAWSAPGDSPLHF. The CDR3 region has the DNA TGTGCCTGGAGTGCCCCAGGGGATTCACCCCTCCACTTT.

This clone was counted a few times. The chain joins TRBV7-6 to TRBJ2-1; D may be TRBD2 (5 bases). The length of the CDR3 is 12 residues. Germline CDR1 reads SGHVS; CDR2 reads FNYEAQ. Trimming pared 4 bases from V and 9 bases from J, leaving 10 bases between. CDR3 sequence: CASSSRDSEQFF. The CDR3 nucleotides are TGTGCCAGCAGCTCCCGGGATTCTGAGCAGTTCTTC. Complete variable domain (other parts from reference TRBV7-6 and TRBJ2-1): GAGVSQSPRYKVTKRGQDVALRCDPISGHVSLYWYRQALGQGPEFLTYFNYEAQQDKSGLPNDRFSAERPEGSISTLTIQRTEQRDSAMYRCASSSRDSEQFFGPGTRLTVL.

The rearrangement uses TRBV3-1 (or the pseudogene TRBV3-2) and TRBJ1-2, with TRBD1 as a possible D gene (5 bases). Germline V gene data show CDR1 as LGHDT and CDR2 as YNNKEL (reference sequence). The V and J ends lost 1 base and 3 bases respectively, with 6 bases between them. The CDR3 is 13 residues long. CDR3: CASSQAGYYGYTF. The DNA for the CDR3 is TGTGCCAGCAGCCAAGCAGGGTACTATGGCTACACCTTC.

The CDR3, as DNA: TGTGCCAGCAGCGGCGGGACTAGCGGGAGCGGAGGAGAGACCCAGTACTTC. As protein: CASSGGTSGSGGETQYF. V gene TRBV5-4 combines with J gene TRBJ2-5, with TRBD2 matching over 14 bases. This CDR3 has 17 residues. The germline CDR1 and CDR2 sequences are SGHNT and YYREEE (reference sequence). Trimming removed 4 bases from V and 4 bases from J; junction bases left unmatched: 9.

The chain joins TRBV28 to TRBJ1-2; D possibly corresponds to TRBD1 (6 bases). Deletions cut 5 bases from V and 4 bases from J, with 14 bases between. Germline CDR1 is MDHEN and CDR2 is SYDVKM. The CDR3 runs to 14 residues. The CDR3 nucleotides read TGTGCCAGCAGTCAAATTCAGGGGATCTATGGCTACACCTTC. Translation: CASSQIQGIYGYTF.

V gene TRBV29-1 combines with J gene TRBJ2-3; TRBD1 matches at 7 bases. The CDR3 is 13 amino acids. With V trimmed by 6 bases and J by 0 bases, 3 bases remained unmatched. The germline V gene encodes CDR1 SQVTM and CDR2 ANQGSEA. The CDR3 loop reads CSVGQASTDTQYF. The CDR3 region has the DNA TGCAGCGTCGGACAGGCTAGCACAGATACGCAGTATTTT.

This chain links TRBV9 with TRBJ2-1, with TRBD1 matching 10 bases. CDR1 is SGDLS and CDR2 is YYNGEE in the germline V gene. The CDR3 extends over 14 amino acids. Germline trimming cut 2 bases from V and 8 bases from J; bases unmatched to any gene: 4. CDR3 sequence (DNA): TGTGCCAGCAGCGTTTTGACAGGGGGCGATGAGCAGTTCTTC. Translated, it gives CASSVLTGGDEQFF.